This note documents a single TCR beta chain sequence. The data are from a study of CD8 T cells in Susac syndrome. The CDR3 has 12 amino acids. The V end was cut by 2 bases, the J end by 2 bases, with 3 bases between. Germline CDR1 is LGHDT and CDR2 is YNNKEL (reference sequence). RNA totalling about 0.45 to 1 ug underwent reverse transcription with random hexamers. TCRdb processed the immunoSEQ multiplex PCR reads anew with MiXCR; each CDR3 protein has one entry. The repertoire holds 180,000 or so distinct CDR3 sequences, with just under 95% as singletons. Source material: CD4+ T cells from PBMCs. This clonotype was obtained from a human donor in good health. The genes are TRBV3-1 and TRBJ2-5; unclear D gene. The CDR3 nucleotides are TGTGCCAGCAGCCAATTACAAGAGACCCAGTACTTC. This codes for CASSQLQETQYF.